This TCR beta chain was captured by sequencing in a study of tumor T cells in aggressive B-cell lymphoma. TCRdb's copy holds only in-frame clones and misses some; the assay was immunoSEQ multiplex PCR. The sample lists about 140 clones, 70% to 90% occurring once. Trimming left V 1 base short and J 0 bases short, with 8 bases between. Germline assignment: CDR1 SGHDT and CDR2 YYEEEE. The length of the CDR3 is 15 residues. The sequenced sample was tumor tissue. The chain links TRBV5-6 to TRBJ1-5; D not certain. This receptor was identified in an adult with diffuse large B cell lymphoma. The CDR3 nucleotides read TGTGCCAGCAGCTTGAGAGGTCCTAGCAATCAGCCCCAGCATTTT. Translating it yields CASSLRGPSNQPQHF.